These 5 T cell receptor beta chains came from one sample sequenced in a study of T cell responses to AZD1222 COVID-19 vaccine. TCRdb's table, derived via immunoSEQ multiplex PCR, lists solely in-frame clones and lacks some. The sample carries roughly 100,000 clones, over 75% recorded once. The specimen comprised peripheral blood, sampled on day 0 of AZD1222 vaccination. These receptors were taken from an adult in good health.

This clone was recorded only once. The rearrangement uses TRBV29-1 and TRBJ2-5; 9 bases are shared with TRBD1. The CDR3 spans 13 residues. Per the germline V gene, CDR1 is SQVTM and CDR2 is ANQGSEA. Germline trimming cut 4 bases from V and 4 bases from J; bases unmatched to any gene: 4. The DNA of the CDR3 is TGCAGCGTTGTAAAGGACAGGGGAGAGACCCAGTACTTC. This translates into CSVVKDRGETQYF.

The V call is TRBV18, the J call TRBJ2-2, with 10 bases fitting TRBD1. Trimming took 4 bases from V and 3 from J; bases not matched to a gene: 5. The germline gives CDR1 KGHSH, CDR2 LQKENI. This CDR3 is 16 amino acids long. The CDR3 nucleotides are TGTGCCAGCTCACTAGACAGGGGGCCTGACACCGGGGAGCTGTTTTTT. It yields the protein CASSLDRGPDTGELFF.

This rearrangement joins TRBV5-1 to TRBJ2-1; TRBD1 matches at 10 bases. Germline trimming cut 4 bases from V and 7 bases from J; bases unmatched to any gene: 5. The CDR3 has 14 residues. Germline lookup yields CDR1 SGHRS and CDR2 YFSETQ. The CDR3 is CASSAGTGVNEQFF. The CDR3 nucleotides are TGCGCCAGCAGCGCCGGGACAGGGGTTAATGAGCAGTTCTTC. The full variable domain, with the rest looked up from reference TRBV5-1 and TRBJ2-1, is KAGVTQTPRYLIKTRGQQVTLSCSPISGHRSVSWYQQTPGQGLQFLFEYFSETQRNKGNFPGRFSGRQFSNSRSEMNVSTLELGDSALYLCASSAGTGVNEQFFGPGTRLTVL.

This CDR3 is CASSLGGAWNQPQHF. CDR3 nucleotides: TGTGCCAGCAGCCTGGGGGGGGCGTGGAATCAGCCCCAGCATTTT. This chain connects TRBV6-5 to TRBJ1-5, with D maybe TRBD1 (6 bases). This CDR3 has 15 amino acids. Between the trimmed V and J ends, which lost 6 bases and 4 bases, there was a span of 16 bases. The germline gives CDR1 MNHEY, CDR2 SVGAGI.

The chain is built from TRBV27 and TRBJ1-5, with 7 bases that match TRBD1. With V trimmed by 6 bases and J by 7 bases, 9 bases remained unmatched. Per the germline V gene, CDR1 is MNHEY and CDR2 is SMNVEV (reference sequence). The CDR3 runs to 14 residues. The CDR3 is CASRKQGFEQPQHF. In DNA, the CDR3 is TGTGCCAGCAGGAAACAGGGGTTTGAACAGCCCCAGCATTTT.